The 11 T cell receptor beta chains listed next were all sequenced from one sample in a study of cytomegalovirus exposure and HLA in healthy donors. PCR amplification relied on 60 Vbeta primers (plus 13 Jbeta primers). The table came from immunoSEQ multiplex PCR; TCRdb's copy has only in-frame clones and leaves some out. This repertoire shows about 18,000 clones, approximately 68% found once; its top ten account for 3.7%. Source material: PBMCs. All receptors come from a man between 18 and 35 years old in good health and CMV-seronegative.

The chain is built from TRBV30 and TRBJ1-1; 8 bases are shared with TRBD1. Trimming took 5 bases from V and 3 from J; bases not matched to a gene: 2. CDR1 GTSNPN and CDR2 SVGIG come from the germline V gene (reference sequence). The length of the CDR3 is 12 residues. CDR3 nucleotides: TGTGCCTGGCAACAGGGGGACACTGAAGCTTTCTTT. Translation gives CAWQQGDTEAFF.

The V and J genes are TRBV19 and TRBJ2-5, with D possibly TRBD1 on 5 matching bases. V lost 3 bases and J lost 2, with 7 bases in between. Germline V lookup: CDR1 LNHDA, CDR2 SQIVND (reference sequence). This CDR3 contains 13 residues. As DNA, the CDR3 is TGTGCCAGTAGTATGGGGCTGCAAGAGACCCAGTACTTC. It codes for CASSMGLQETQYF.

This clone appeared a few times. V and J are TRBV25-1 and TRBJ2-1, with D possibly TRBD2 on 6 matching bases. This CDR3 contains 15 residues. Trimming removed 3 bases at V and 7 bases at J, with 16 bases between. Germline CDR1 is MGHDK and CDR2 is SYGVNS. The DNA for the CDR3 is TGTGCCAGCAGTGACCCGACTAGACTCTCGAATGAGCAGTTCTTC. The encoded protein is CASSDPTRLSNEQFF.

J is TRBJ2-5 and V is TRBV7-9, with 9 bases fitting TRBD2. CDR3 size: 16 residues. Germline trimming cut 5 bases from V and 1 base from J; bases unmatched to any gene: 8. CDR1 and CDR2 from the germline V gene are SEHNR and FQNEAQ (reference sequence). CDR3 residues: CASSLPLAGRQETQYF. The CDR3 coding sequence is TGTGCCAGCAGCCTACCGCTAGCGGGACGCCAAGAGACCCAGTACTTC.

This chain connects TRBV29-1 to TRBJ2-3, with D possibly matching TRBD1 (6 bases). CDR3 size: 12 residues. Trimming shortened V by 7 bases and J by 9 bases, and 17 bases separated the two germline ends. Germline CDR1 is SQVTM and CDR2 is ANQGSEA. CDR3 in amino acids: CSGGGATQTQYF. In nucleotides, the CDR3 is TGCAGCGGAGGGGGTGCGACCCAAACGCAGTATTTT.

V gene TRBV4-3 combines with J gene TRBJ2-7, with 7 bases fitting TRBD2. The germline gives CDR1 LGHNA, CDR2 YSLEER. CDR3 length: 16 residues. Unmatched junction bases numbered 5, after V lost 0 bases and J lost 0 bases. The CDR3 sequence is CASSQDRGVPSYEQYF. CDR3 sequence (DNA): TGCGCCAGCAGCCAAGATCGGGGGGTTCCCTCCTACGAGCAGTACTTC.

This CDR3 reads CAWSASGRNEQFF. CDR3 bases: TGTGCCTGGAGTGCAAGCGGACGGAATGAGCAGTTCTTC. The chain joins TRBV30 to TRBJ2-1; possibly TRBD2 for D (5 bases). The CDR3 has 13 residues. The germline CDR1 and CDR2 sequences are GTSNPN and SVGIG (reference sequence). Deletions cut 1 base from V and 7 bases from J, with 11 bases between.

This clone was seen a few times. This chain uses TRBV30 with TRBJ1-1; 7 bases are shared with TRBD1. Germline V gives CDR1 GTSNPN, CDR2 SVGIG (reference sequence). The junction had 10 bases not matched to a gene; V was cut back by 8 bases and J by 4 bases. The CDR3 loop spans 13 amino acids. This chain's CDR3 is CARDRVGGTEAFF. The CDR3 nucleotides are TGTGCCAGAGACAGGGTTGGTGGCACTGAAGCTTTCTTT.

The chain is built from TRBV6-1 and TRBJ1-1; D is possibly TRBD1 (5 bases). CDR1 is MNHNS and CDR2 is SASEGT in the germline V gene. There are 14 residues in the CDR3. With 2 bases removed from V and 6 bases from J, the gap between germline ends came to 13 bases. CDR3 nucleotides: TGTGCCAGCAGTGAAACCCAGGGTGGGCCTGAAGCTTTCTTT. Translating gives CASSETQGGPEAFF.

This sequence joins TRBV29-1 and TRBJ2-7; maybe TRBD2 (6 bases). Trimming removed 2 bases from V and 4 bases from J, with 12 bases in between. The CDR3 has 13 residues. Per the germline V gene, CDR1 is SQVTM and CDR2 is ANQGSEA. For the CDR3, the DNA is TGCAGCGTTGAAAGTCCCCGGGGGTACGAGCAGTACTTC. It encodes CSVESPRGYEQYF.

This clone came up once. The V call is TRBV6-5, the J call TRBJ1-1, with no clear D. The CDR3 runs 12 residues. Trimming pared 5 bases from V and 11 bases from J, leaving 15 bases between. Germline V gene sequence: CDR1 MNHEY, CDR2 SVGAGI. The CDR3 coding sequence is TGTGCCAGCAGTGACCAAGTGAGGTTGGCTTTCTTT. Translated: CASSDQVRLAFF.